Following are 19 T cell receptor beta chains from one sample sequenced in a study of T cell changes during pregnancy in multiple sclerosis. Repertoires were generated with immunoSEQ multiplex PCR, while TCRdb's copy carries only in-frame clones and drops some. The table has tens of thousands of clones, roughly 93% seen once; the top ten hold around 2.3%. The material sequenced was peripheral blood, taken in the second trimester of pregnancy. The source is a female donor with multiple sclerosis, enrolled in a pregnancy study.

The chain recombines TRBV29-1 with TRBJ1-2; 7 bases map to TRBD1. This CDR3 has 13 residues. The V gene end was trimmed by 7 bases and the J gene end by 3 bases; junction bases not matched to a gene: 8. From germline, CDR1 is SQVTM and CDR2 ANQGSEA. The CDR3 sequence: CSAPAGTDYGYTF. DNA for the CDR3: TGCAGCGCCCCCGCCGGGACAGACTATGGCTACACCTTC.

The V call is TRBV6-1, the J call TRBJ2-2; TRBD2 might be the D (5 bases). Between the trimmed V and J ends, which lost 7 bases and 6 bases, there was a span of 12 bases. In germline, CDR1 is MNHNS, CDR2 SASEGT. CDR3 size: 13 residues. Here the CDR3 DNA reads TGTGCCAGCATGATCTCGAGGGCCGGGGAGCTGTTTTTT. Translating gives CASMISRAGELFF.

This clone was counted a single time. Germline and junction disagree at one end, which may indicate a read error. The chain's CDR3 is CASSSPAEAGDNEKLFF. CDR3 DNA: TGTGCTAGCAGCTCGCCTGCTGAAGCAGGGGATAATGAAAAACTGTTTTTT. The chain joins TRBV7-7 to TRBJ1-4; weak D call: TRBD1 (6 bases). Germline CDR1 is SSHAT and CDR2 is FNYEAQ (reference sequence). The CDR3 runs 17 residues.

This sequence joins TRBV9 and TRBJ2-3, with 8 bases matching TRBD2. Per germline, CDR1 SGDLS and CDR2 YYNGEE. The CDR3 loop spans 15 amino acids. Trimming at V came to 3 bases and at J to 7 bases, leaving 10 bases not matched to a gene. CDR3 region: CASSGSGGPTYTQYF. The CDR3 bases are TGTGCCAGCAGCGGCAGCGGGGGCCCGACGTATACGCAGTATTTT. The full variable domain, completed using reference TRBV9 and TRBJ2-3, is DSGVTQTPKHLITATGQRVTLRCSPRSGDLSVYWYQQSLDQGLQFLIQYYNGEERAKGNILERFSAQQFPDLHSELNLSSLELGDSALYFCASSGSGGPTYTQYFGPGTRLTVL.

The V and J genes are TRBV10-3 and TRBJ2-1; 16 nucleotides agree with TRBD2. CDR1 and CDR2 (germline): ENHRY, SYGVKD. J gave up 7 bases and V 3 bases, and 6 bases lay outside the gene matches. This CDR3 has 17 amino acids. The CDR3 DNA reads TGTGCCATCAGTGACGCGCCGGGACTAGCGGGGGGGAATGAGCAGTTCTTC. Translating gives CAISDAPGLAGGNEQFF.

This chain uses TRBV28 with TRBJ1-6, with unresolved D. Trimming cost V 6 bases and J 0 bases, with 12 bases left between them. Germline CDR1 reads MDHEN; CDR2 reads SYDVKM. The CDR3 totals 16 residues. The CDR3 coding sequence is TGTGCCAGCAGCTCATCGGAGCCCTCCTATAATTCACCCCTCCACTTT. The encoded protein is CASSSSEPSYNSPLHF. The full variable domain, rest sourced from reference TRBV28 and TRBJ1-6, is DVKVTQSSRYLVKRTGEKVFLECVQDMDHENMFWYRQDPGLGLRLIYFSYDVKMKEKGDIPEGYSVSREKKERFSLILESASTNQTSMYLCASSSSEPSYNSPLHFGNGTRLTVT.

This clone was detected only once. The chain carries TRBV5-1 and TRBJ1-2; a possible D gene is TRBD1 (6 bases). The V gene's germline CDR1 is SGHRS and CDR2 YFSETQ. CDR3 length: 15 residues. V lost 4 bases and J 3 bases, leaving 16 bases between the germline ends. CDR3 in amino acids: CASSPGGAGDYGYTF. CDR3 nucleotide sequence: TGCGCCAGCAGCCCGGGGGGGGCCGGGGACTATGGCTACACCTTC.

The CDR3 spells CASSLGTGGEQFF. As DNA, the CDR3 is TGTGCCAGCAGCTTGGGTACAGGGGGTGAGCAGTTCTTC. This rearrangement joins TRBV5-6 to TRBJ2-1; 8 bases are a match to TRBD1. V shed 0 bases and J 9 bases; nucleotides not matched to a gene: 2. CDR3 length: 13 amino acids. Germline lookup yields CDR1 SGHDT and CDR2 YYEEEE.

The rearrangement uses TRBV29-1 and TRBJ2-3, with D unresolved. Between the trimmed V and J ends, which lost 4 bases and 4 bases, there was a span of 12 bases. The CDR3 has 13 residues. From germline, CDR1 is SQVTM and CDR2 ANQGSEA. The CDR3 DNA is TGCAGCGTTGTCAGGCAGATGTCAGATACGCAGTATTTT. Its translation: CSVVRQMSDTQYF.

This clone occurred a few times. V and J are TRBV11-2 and TRBJ1-6; possibly TRBD1 for D (6 bases). V was cut by 5 bases and J by 7 bases, with 18 bases left in between. The CDR3 is 16 amino acids. Germline CDR1 and CDR2: SGHAT and FQNNGV. The CDR3 protein is CASSPPIKGGNSPLHF. The CDR3 bases are TGTGCCAGCAGCCCCCCTATCAAGGGGGGGAATTCACCCCTCCACTTT.

The chain is built from TRBV9 and TRBJ1-1, with D perhaps matching TRBD1 (6 bases). The CDR3 loop spans 17 amino acids. With 3 bases removed from V and 6 bases from J, the gap between germline ends came to 24 bases. From germline, CDR1 is SGDLS and CDR2 YYNGEE. The CDR3 sequence is CASSAGASGTNSAEAFF. The CDR3 DNA reads as TGTGCCAGCAGCGCAGGGGCCTCTGGGACAAATTCGGCTGAAGCTTTCTTT.

The CDR3 sequence is CASSFASRTSVLNEQFF. DNA for the CDR3: TGCGCCAGCAGCTTCGCTTCCCGGACTAGCGTTTTGAATGAGCAGTTCTTC. The chain carries TRBV5-1 and TRBJ2-1, with TRBD2 matching over 9 bases. The CDR3 runs to 17 residues. Trimming took 2 bases from V and 7 from J; bases not matched to a gene: 13. Germline V gene lookup returns CDR1 SGHRS and CDR2 YFSETQ.

This clone was picked up one time. The chain uses TRBV2 and TRBJ2-5, with 12 bases aligning to TRBD2. After removal of 6 bases from V and 4 bases from J, the junction contained 6 bases not matched to a gene. The germline gives CDR1 SNHLY, CDR2 FYNNEI. The CDR3 has 15 amino acids. The CDR3 bases are TGTGCCAGCAGGTCGCTAGCGGGGGGGACAGAGACCCAGTACTTC. Translated: CASRSLAGGTETQYF.

The CDR3 protein is CASSYAGEAYF. The CDR3 nucleotides are TGTGCCAGCAGTTACGCGGGTGAAGCATATTTT. The chain employs TRBV6-5 and TRBJ2-3; D possibly corresponds to TRBD2 (5 bases). The CDR3 is 11 amino acids. Per the germline V gene, CDR1 is MNHEY and CDR2 is SVGAGI. Trimming removed 2 bases at V and 15 bases at J, with 12 bases between.

The V gene is TRBV2, the J gene TRBJ1-1, with 7 bases identical to TRBD1. V lost 0 bases, J lost 2 bases, and 9 bases stayed unmatched. The CDR3 covers 17 residues. Germline V gene sequence: CDR1 SNHLY, CDR2 FYNNEI. The CDR3 bases are TGTGCCAGCAGTGAAGCGCGACAGGGAGGCCCCAACACTGAAGCTTTCTTT. Translation: CASSEARQGGPNTEAFF. Full variable domain (remainder filled in from reference TRBV2 and TRBJ1-1): EPEVTQTPSHQVTQMGQEVILRCVPISNHLYFYWYRQILGQKVEFLVSFYNNEISEKSEIFDDQFSVERPDGSNFTLKIRSTKLEDSAMYFCASSEARQGGPNTEAFFGQGTRLTVV.

The J gene is TRBJ1-5, the V gene TRBV29-1; D unresolved. This CDR3 region has 12 residues. The germline V gene encodes CDR1 SQVTM and CDR2 ANQGSEA. V was pared by 3 bases and J by 7 bases, with 10 bases between. The CDR3 nucleotides are TGCAGCGTTGAGAGTTATCGCCAGCCCCAGCATTTT. As protein: CSVESYRQPQHF.

This clone is a singleton in its sample. The V gene is TRBV7-9, the J gene TRBJ2-2; no clear D. Germline CDR1 is SEHNR and CDR2 is FQNEAQ (reference sequence). The CDR3 totals 16 residues. The V gene lost 2 bases and the J gene lost 6 bases, with 16 bases spanning the gap. CDR3 residues: CASSLFVNWPAGELFF. CDR3 in DNA: TGTGCCAGCAGCTTATTTGTCAATTGGCCTGCCGGGGAGCTGTTTTTT.

V usage is TRBV5-6 and J usage is TRBJ1-1; possibly TRBD1 for D (6 bases). This CDR3 is 13 amino acids long. CDR1 and CDR2 from the germline V gene are SGHDT and YYEEEE. V lost 0 bases to trimming and J lost 6 bases, with 9 bases between them. The CDR3 reads CASSLGQAAEAFF. CDR3 nucleotide sequence: TGTGCCAGCAGCTTGGGACAGGCGGCTGAAGCTTTCTTT.

The V call is TRBV4-1, the J call TRBJ2-7; D is perhaps TRBD1 (6 bases). The CDR3 totals 16 residues. Germline CDR1 reads MGHRA; CDR2 reads YSYEKL. With 1 base removed from V and 3 bases from J, the gap between germline ends came to 16 bases. The chain's CDR3 is CASSQGVGQSDYEQYF. The CDR3 DNA reads as TGCGCCAGCAGCCAAGGGGTAGGACAGTCAGACTACGAGCAGTACTTC.